Presented here are 13 T cell receptor beta chains from one specimen sequenced in a study of shared clonotypes between healthy human individuals. Clones were sequenced by immunoSEQ multiplex PCR, and TCRdb holds only the in-frame ones, with some missing. The top ten clones hold nearly 1.5% of a sample with 980,000 or so clones, 60% to 85% of them seen once. Sequenced sample: memory CD4+ T cells sorted from blood. Subset noted: CD45RA-negative fraction. The receptors stem from a man in his late teens or twenties in good health.

The chain has TRBV5-1 and TRBJ1-2; the D gene is possibly TRBD1 (5 bases). Trimming took off 4 bases at V and 6 bases at J, with 13 bases between the two ends. This CDR3 spans 13 amino acids. The V gene's germline CDR1 is SGHRS and CDR2 YFSETQ. CDR3 sequence (DNA): TGCGCCAGCAGCACCAGGGAAAGCCATGGCTACACCTTC. Its translation: CASSTRESHGYTF. Looking up the rest from reference TRBV5-1 and TRBJ1-2 gives the full variable domain: KAGVTQTPRYLIKTRGQQVTLSCSPISGHRSVSWYQQTPGQGLQFLFEYFSETQRNKGNFPGRFSGRQFSNSRSEMNVSTLELGDSALYLCASSTRESHGYTFGSGTRLTVV.

Notes on this clone: Other DNA sequences in the same sample also yield this CDR3. V is TRBV7-2 and J is TRBJ2-7; D unclear. The CDR3 contains 12 residues. CDR1 and CDR2 (germline): SGHTA, FQGNSA. Trimming cost V 1 base and J 3 bases, with 4 bases left between them. As DNA, the CDR3 is TGTGCCAGCAGCTTAGATTTCTACGAGCAGTACTTC. Translated: CASSLDFYEQYF.

CDR3 nucleotides: TGTGCCAGCAACGGGGTATGGATGAACACTGAAGCTTTCTTT. Residues: CASNGVWMNTEAFF. The V call is TRBV28, the J call TRBJ1-1; D unresolved. The CDR3 consists of 14 residues. Germline CDR1 reads MDHEN; CDR2 reads SYDVKM. Trimming took off 7 bases at V and 0 bases at J, with 12 bases between the two ends.

The gene calls are TRBV11-3 and TRBJ1-1, with TRBD1 as a possible D gene (5 bases). The V gene lost 3 bases and the J gene lost 5 bases, with 10 bases spanning the gap. There are 13 residues in the CDR3. Germline loops: CDR1 SGHNT, CDR2 YENEEA. CDR3 in amino acids: CASSFKRGTEAFF. CDR3 bases: TGTGCCAGCAGCTTTAAAAGGGGAACTGAAGCTTTCTTT.

This clone turned up a few times. This chain uses TRBV5-1 with TRBJ1-6; D is possibly TRBD1 (5 bases). The CDR3 is 15 amino acids. V dropped 1 base and J dropped 8 bases, with 13 bases sitting between them. In germline, CDR1 is SGHRS, CDR2 YFSETQ. The CDR3 here is CASSLRQGGDSPLHF. CDR3 DNA sequence: TGCGCCAGCAGCTTGCGGCAGGGAGGGGATTCACCCCTCCACTTT.

The chain employs TRBV25-1 and TRBJ2-5, with 10 bases that match TRBD1. The ends lost 4 bases at V and 5 bases at J; junction bases unmatched: 7. CDR1 is MGHDK and CDR2 is SYGVNS in the germline V gene. This CDR3 is 15 amino acids long. The CDR3 here is CASSGPTGGWETQYF. The CDR3 DNA follows: TGTGCCAGCAGTGGGCCGACAGGGGGCTGGGAGACCCAGTACTTC.

Points on this clone: The same CDR3 is also encoded by other DNA sequences in this sample. This chain joins TRBV18 and TRBJ1-3; weak D call: TRBD1 (6 bases). The germline gives CDR1 KGHSH, CDR2 LQKENI. The CDR3 is 15 amino acids. Trimming removed 3 bases at V and 0 bases at J, with 9 bases between. This CDR3 reads CASSPDSFSGNTIYF. The CDR3 region has the DNA TGTGCCAGCTCACCGGACAGCTTCTCTGGAAACACCATATATTTT.

This clone is a singleton in its sample. The rearrangement uses TRBV2 and TRBJ2-2, with TRBD2 identical over 9 bases. V shed 7 bases, J shed 4 bases, and the junction held 7 bases outside the gene matches. The CDR3 is made up of 15 amino acids. Germline V gives CDR1 SNHLY, CDR2 FYNNEI. For the CDR3, the DNA is TGTGCCAGCAATATTTTAGCGGGGGCCACCGGGGAGCTGTTTTTT. It yields the protein CASNILAGATGELFF.

Points on this clone: The junction departs from the called germline gene at one end, perhaps through a read error. Other DNA sequences in this sample translate to the same CDR3. The rearrangement joins TRBV7-7 to TRBJ2-5, with 12 bases that match TRBD2. Germline V lookup: CDR1 SSHAT, CDR2 FNYEAQ (reference sequence). The CDR3 has 15 residues. The CDR3 region has the DNA TGTGCTAGCAGCTTACTAGCGGGGGGCCAAGAGACCCAGTACTTC. As protein: CASSLLAGGQETQYF.

V usage is TRBV11-2 and J usage is TRBJ2-7; possibly TRBD2 for D (6 bases). CDR1 is SGHAT and CDR2 is FQNNGV in the germline V gene. Trimming stripped 3 bases from V and 0 bases from J, with 12 bases between. The CDR3 extends over 15 amino acids. The CDR3 is CASSFTGGSSYEQYF. CDR3 nucleotide sequence: TGTGCCAGCAGCTTTACCGGGGGTAGCTCCTACGAGCAGTACTTC.

In this sample, this clone turned up a few times. The J gene is TRBJ1-1, the V gene TRBV19, with TRBD1 matching 7 bases. Germline V gene lookup returns CDR1 LNHDA and CDR2 SQIVND (reference sequence). The V gene end was trimmed by 7 bases and the J gene end by 0 bases; junction bases not matched to a gene: 5. This CDR3 spans 14 amino acids. The CDR3 region is CASIHGTVNTEAFF. The CDR3 DNA follows: TGTGCCAGTATACACGGGACAGTGAACACTGAAGCTTTCTTT.

The V call is TRBV30, the J call TRBJ2-4; D remains unclear. Germline assignment: CDR1 GTSNPN and CDR2 SVGIG (reference sequence). The CDR3 totals 12 residues. Trimming removed 5 bases from V and 2 bases from J, with 7 bases in between. The CDR3 reads CAWGGTKNIQYF. CDR3 sequence (DNA): TGTGCCTGGGGCGGAACCAAAAACATTCAGTACTTC.

This clone was counted between two and nine times. The rearrangement joins TRBV7-9 to TRBJ2-6, with 9 positions matching TRBD1. Trimming took 1 base from V and 2 from J; bases not matched to a gene: 6. This CDR3 is 18 amino acids long. CDR1 and CDR2 from the germline V gene are SEHNR and FQNEAQ (reference sequence). Here the CDR3 reads CASSLESGQGAGANVLTF. CDR3 in DNA: TGTGCCAGCAGCTTAGAGTCGGGACAGGGCGCTGGGGCCAACGTCCTGACTTTC.